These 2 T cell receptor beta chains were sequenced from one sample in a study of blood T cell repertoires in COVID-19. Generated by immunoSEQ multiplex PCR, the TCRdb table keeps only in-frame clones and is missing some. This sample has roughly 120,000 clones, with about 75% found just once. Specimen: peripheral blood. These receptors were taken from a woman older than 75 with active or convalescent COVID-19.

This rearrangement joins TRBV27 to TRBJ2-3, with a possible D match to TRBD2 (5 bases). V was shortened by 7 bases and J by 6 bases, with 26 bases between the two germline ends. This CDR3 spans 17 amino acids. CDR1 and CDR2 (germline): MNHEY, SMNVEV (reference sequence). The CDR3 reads CASNKTPLARVTDTQYF. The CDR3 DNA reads TGTGCCAGCAACAAAACCCCCTTAGCGAGAGTAACTGATACGCAGTATTTT.

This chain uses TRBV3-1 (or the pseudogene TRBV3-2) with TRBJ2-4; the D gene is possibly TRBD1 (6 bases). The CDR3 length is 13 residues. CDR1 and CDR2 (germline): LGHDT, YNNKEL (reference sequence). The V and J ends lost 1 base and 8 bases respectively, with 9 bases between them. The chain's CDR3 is CASSQARGDIQYF. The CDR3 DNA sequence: TGTGCCAGCAGCCAAGCCAGGGGTGACATTCAGTACTTC.